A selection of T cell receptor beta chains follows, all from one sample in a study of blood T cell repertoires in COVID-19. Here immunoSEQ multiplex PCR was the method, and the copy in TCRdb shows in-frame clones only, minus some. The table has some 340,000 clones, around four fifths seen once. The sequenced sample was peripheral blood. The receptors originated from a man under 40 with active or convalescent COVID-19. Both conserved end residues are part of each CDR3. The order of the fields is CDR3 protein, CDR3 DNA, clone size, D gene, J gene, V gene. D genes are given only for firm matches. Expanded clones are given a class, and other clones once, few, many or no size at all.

cdr3_aa: CASVIVGGRENTGELFF; cdr3_nt: TGTGCCAGCGTAATCGTGGGCGGGAGGGAAAACACCGGGGAGCTGTTTTTT; clone_size: .; d_call: TRBD2; j_call: TRBJ2-2; v_call: TRBV5-6
cdr3_aa: CSLKGQAGTDTQYF; cdr3_nt: TGCAGCCTTAAGGGACAGGCTGGCACAGATACGCAGTATTTT; clone_size: .; d_call: TRBD1; j_call: TRBJ2-3; v_call: TRBV29-1
cdr3_aa: CASRWTSGGTSVVTEQFF; cdr3_nt: TGTGCCAGCAGGTGGACTAGCGGGGGGACGAGTGTGGTCACTGAGCAGTTCTTC; clone_size: once; d_call: TRBD2; j_call: TRBJ2-1; v_call: TRBV7-9
cdr3_aa: CASSPWTSGIHEQFF; cdr3_nt: TGTGCCAGCAGCCCGTGGACTAGCGGGATCCATGAGCAGTTCTTC; clone_size: .; d_call: TRBD2; j_call: TRBJ2-1; v_call: TRBV7-2
cdr3_aa: CASSGQDPSGANVLTF; cdr3_nt: TGTGCCAGCAGCGGACAGGACCCCTCTGGGGCCAACGTCCTGACTTTC; clone_size: .; d_call: .; j_call: TRBJ2-6; v_call: TRBV9
cdr3_aa: CASSQLDRGDGYTF; cdr3_nt: TGCGCCAGCAGCCAACTGGACAGGGGCGATGGCTACACCTTC; clone_size: once; d_call: TRBD1; j_call: TRBJ1-2; v_call: TRBV4-3
cdr3_aa: CASGSDSTENYGYTF; cdr3_nt: TGTGCTAGTGGTTCGGACAGCACTGAAAACTATGGCTACACCTTC; clone_size: .; d_call: .; j_call: TRBJ1-2; v_call: TRBV12-5
cdr3_aa: CAWRSLDRNTEAFF; cdr3_nt: TGTGCCTGGAGGTCCTTAGACAGGAACACTGAAGCTTTCTTT; clone_size: .; d_call: .; j_call: TRBJ1-1; v_call: TRBV30
cdr3_aa: CASSVDGRGGLDGYTF; cdr3_nt: TGTGCCAGCAGCGTAGATGGCCGGGGTGGCCTGGATGGCTACACCTTC; clone_size: .; d_call: .; j_call: TRBJ1-2; v_call: TRBV9
cdr3_aa: CASSQEYRYTEAFF; cdr3_nt: TGCGCCAGCAGCCAAGAATACAGGTACACTGAAGCTTTCTTT; clone_size: .; d_call: .; j_call: TRBJ1-1; v_call: TRBV4-3
cdr3_aa: CASSRGQASDTQYF; cdr3_nt: TGTGCCAGCAGCAGGGGACAGGCCTCAGATACGCAGTATTTT; clone_size: once; d_call: TRBD1; j_call: TRBJ2-3; v_call: TRBV5-4
cdr3_aa: CASSMSIVGRNPEGETGRTEAFF; cdr3_nt: TGTGCCAGTAGTATGAGTATAGTTGGCCGTAACCCCGAAGGGGAGACAGGGCGCACTGAAGCTTTCTTT; clone_size: .; d_call: TRBD1; j_call: TRBJ1-1; v_call: TRBV19
cdr3_aa: CASSFGSQTDTQYF; cdr3_nt: TGCGCCAGCAGCTTTGGTAGCCAGACAGATACGCAGTATTTT; clone_size: .; d_call: .; j_call: TRBJ2-3; v_call: TRBV5-1
cdr3_aa: CASSEGGGTSEEREQFF; cdr3_nt: TGTGCCAGCAGCGAAGGGGGTGGGACTAGCGAGGAAAGAGAGCAGTTCTTC; clone_size: .; d_call: TRBD2; j_call: TRBJ2-1; v_call: TRBV14
cdr3_aa: CASSLSVAGMSEQYF; cdr3_nt: TGTGCCAGCAGCTTATCTGTAGCGGGGATGAGCGAGCAGTACTTC; clone_size: once; d_call: TRBD2; j_call: TRBJ2-7; v_call: TRBV7-6
cdr3_aa: CSASSEHGYTF; cdr3_nt: TGCAGTGCTAGTTCCGAGCATGGCTACACCTTC; clone_size: once; d_call: .; j_call: TRBJ1-2; v_call: TRBV20-1
cdr3_aa: CASSAGGYAEAFF; cdr3_nt: TGTGCCAGTAGTGCAGGGGGATATGCTGAAGCTTTCTTT; clone_size: .; d_call: TRBD1; j_call: TRBJ1-1; v_call: TRBV19
cdr3_aa: CAISESGGQPYEQYF; cdr3_nt: TGTGCCATCAGTGAGTCAGGAGGGCAACCCTACGAGCAGTACTTC; clone_size: .; d_call: .; j_call: TRBJ2-7; v_call: TRBV10-3
cdr3_aa: CASSNRDRYSNQPQHF; cdr3_nt: TGTGCCAGCAGCAACCGGGACAGATATAGCAATCAGCCCCAGCATTTT; clone_size: .; d_call: TRBD1; j_call: TRBJ1-5; v_call: TRBV7-8
cdr3_aa: CASSIGREQPQHF; cdr3_nt: TGTGCCAGCAGCATCGGACGGGAACAGCCCCAGCATTTT; clone_size: .; d_call: .; j_call: TRBJ1-5; v_call: TRBV6-5
cdr3_aa: CAISGTGAIVSGANVLTF; cdr3_nt: TGTGCCATCAGTGGAACAGGGGCAATTGTATCTGGGGCCAACGTCCTGACTTTC; clone_size: .; d_call: TRBD1; j_call: TRBJ2-6; v_call: TRBV10-3
cdr3_aa: CASSFSGNPNSPLHF; cdr3_nt: TGTGCCAGCAGTTTTTCGGGGAATCCAAATTCACCCCTCCACTTT; clone_size: few; d_call: .; j_call: TRBJ1-6; v_call: TRBV28
cdr3_aa: CASSYGRGGQPQHF; cdr3_nt: TGTGCCAGTAGTTACGGGAGGGGCGGACAGCCCCAGCATTTT; clone_size: .; d_call: .; j_call: TRBJ1-5; v_call: TRBV19
cdr3_aa: CASSQVGGKATDRETQYF; cdr3_nt: TGCGCCAGCAGCCAAGTTGGGGGGAAGGCGACGGATCGGGAGACCCAGTACTTC; clone_size: .; d_call: .; j_call: TRBJ2-5; v_call: TRBV4-1
cdr3_aa: CASSLTARTDTQYF; cdr3_nt: TGTGCCAGCAGCCTAACAGCCAGGACAGATACGCAGTATTTT; clone_size: .; d_call: .; j_call: TRBJ2-3; v_call: TRBV7-9
cdr3_aa: CASSPGGTGSVREQFF; cdr3_nt: TGTGCCAGTAGCCCGGGGGGGACAGGGAGTGTTCGAGAGCAGTTCTTC; clone_size: .; d_call: .; j_call: TRBJ2-1; v_call: TRBV19
cdr3_aa: CSALLGETQYF; cdr3_nt: TGCAGTGCTCTTCTAGGCGAGACCCAGTACTTC; clone_size: .; d_call: .; j_call: TRBJ2-5; v_call: TRBV20-1
cdr3_aa: CASSQRTGFEAEAFF; cdr3_nt: TGCGCCAGCAGCCAGAGGACAGGATTCGAGGCTGAAGCTTTCTTT; clone_size: .; d_call: TRBD1; j_call: TRBJ1-1; v_call: TRBV4-1
cdr3_aa: CASSGGLNVYEQYF; cdr3_nt: TGTGCCAGCAGCGGGGGACTAAATGTCTACGAGCAGTACTTC; clone_size: .; d_call: TRBD2; j_call: TRBJ2-7; v_call: TRBV9
cdr3_aa: CASSPGLGNTEAFF; cdr3_nt: TGTGCCAGCAGCCCGGGACTGGGAAACACTGAAGCTTTCTTT; clone_size: .; d_call: .; j_call: TRBJ1-1; v_call: TRBV7-3
cdr3_aa: CASLAGETYEQYF; cdr3_nt: TGTGCCAGCTTAGCGGGGGAAACCTACGAGCAGTACTTC; clone_size: once; d_call: TRBD2; j_call: TRBJ2-7; v_call: TRBV7-9
cdr3_aa: CASSLQGAHQPQHF; cdr3_nt: TGCGCCAGCAGCCTACAGGGGGCTCATCAGCCCCAGCATTTT; clone_size: few; d_call: TRBD1; j_call: TRBJ1-5; v_call: TRBV5-1
cdr3_aa: CASSPWTGSSYNEQFF; cdr3_nt: TGTGCCAGCAGCCCCTGGACGGGGAGCTCCTACAATGAGCAGTTCTTC; clone_size: .; d_call: .; j_call: TRBJ2-1; v_call: TRBV5-8
cdr3_aa: CSASPTPYEQYF; cdr3_nt: TGCAGTGCTAGTCCTACCCCCTACGAGCAGTACTTC; clone_size: .; d_call: .; j_call: TRBJ2-7; v_call: TRBV20-1
cdr3_aa: CASSVVAGAYNEQFF; cdr3_nt: TGTGCCAGCAGCGTAGTTGCGGGGGCCTACAATGAGCAGTTCTTC; clone_size: once; d_call: TRBD2; j_call: TRBJ2-1; v_call: TRBV9
cdr3_aa: CASSLDQGVSYNEQFF; cdr3_nt: TGTGCCAGCAGCTTAGATCAGGGGGTCTCCTACAATGAGCAGTTCTTC; clone_size: once; d_call: TRBD1; j_call: TRBJ2-1; v_call: TRBV7-8
cdr3_aa: CASSWTGNTGELFF; cdr3_nt: TGCGCCAGCAGCTGGACAGGGAACACCGGGGAGCTGTTTTTT; clone_size: .; d_call: TRBD1; j_call: TRBJ2-2; v_call: TRBV5-1
cdr3_aa: CASSAQLGDTGELFF; cdr3_nt: TGTGCCAGCTCAGCACAGCTGGGAGACACCGGGGAGCTGTTTTTT; clone_size: few; d_call: .; j_call: TRBJ2-2; v_call: TRBV18
cdr3_aa: CASSEALLGLAGGSNEQFF; cdr3_nt: TGTGCCAGCAGTGAAGCGCTCCTAGGACTAGCGGGAGGGAGCAATGAGCAGTTCTTC; clone_size: .; d_call: TRBD2; j_call: TRBJ2-1; v_call: TRBV2
cdr3_aa: CASSLQGAGAFF; cdr3_nt: TGTGCCAGCAGCTTACAGGGGGCAGGAGCTTTCTTT; clone_size: .; d_call: TRBD1; j_call: TRBJ1-1; v_call: TRBV3-1/TRBV3-2
cdr3_aa: CASSPLGDSYEQYF; cdr3_nt: TGTGCCAGCAGCCCCCTCGGGGACTCCTACGAGCAGTACTTC; clone_size: .; d_call: .; j_call: TRBJ2-7; v_call: TRBV6-2/TRBV6-3
cdr3_aa: CASSIAPPTGRQPQHF; cdr3_nt: TGTGCCAGTAGTATAGCCCCTCCCACAGGCCGTCAGCCCCAGCATTTT; clone_size: .; d_call: .; j_call: TRBJ1-5; v_call: TRBV19
cdr3_aa: CASSLGGEAFF; cdr3_nt: TGTGCCAGCAGCTTGGGGGGTGAAGCTTTCTTT; clone_size: .; d_call: .; j_call: TRBJ1-1; v_call: TRBV9
cdr3_aa: CASSDQGPAPYNEQFF; cdr3_nt: TGTGCCAGTAGTGATCAGGGGCCAGCCCCCTACAATGAGCAGTTCTTC; clone_size: .; d_call: .; j_call: TRBJ2-1; v_call: TRBV19
cdr3_aa: CASSPSDRYEQYF; cdr3_nt: TGTGCCAGTAGCCCTTCGGACAGGTACGAGCAGTACTTC; clone_size: once; d_call: TRBD1; j_call: TRBJ2-7; v_call: TRBV19
cdr3_aa: CASSVVTRGTEAFF; cdr3_nt: TGTGCCAGCAGCGTAGTGACAAGGGGCACTGAAGCTTTCTTT; clone_size: .; d_call: .; j_call: TRBJ1-1; v_call: TRBV9
cdr3_aa: CAWSYRGEKLFF; cdr3_nt: TGTGCCTGGAGTTACAGGGGAGAAAAACTGTTTTTT; clone_size: .; d_call: TRBD1; j_call: TRBJ1-4; v_call: TRBV30
cdr3_aa: CASSLTTSGDLAKNIQYF; cdr3_nt: TGCGCCAGCAGCTTAACCACTAGCGGGGACTTAGCCAAAAACATTCAGTACTTC; clone_size: .; d_call: TRBD2; j_call: TRBJ2-4; v_call: TRBV5-1
cdr3_aa: CASSLDSGGYTF; cdr3_nt: TGCGCCAGCAGCTTGGACAGCGGGGGCTACACCTTC; clone_size: .; d_call: .; j_call: TRBJ1-2; v_call: TRBV5-1
cdr3_aa: CASSQENLAGRSDTQYF; cdr3_nt: TGCGCCAGCAGCCAAGAGAATTTAGCGGGACGCAGCGATACGCAGTATTTT; clone_size: .; d_call: TRBD2; j_call: TRBJ2-3; v_call: TRBV4-1
cdr3_aa: CASSVTGSNSPLHF; cdr3_nt: TGTGCCAGCAGCGTGACAGGGTCTAATTCACCCCTCCACTTT; clone_size: .; d_call: TRBD1; j_call: TRBJ1-6; v_call: TRBV5-4
cdr3_aa: CASSLGLAASTETQYF; cdr3_nt: TGCGCCAGCAGCTTGGGACTAGCGGCTAGTACAGAGACCCAGTACTTC; clone_size: once; d_call: TRBD2; j_call: TRBJ2-5; v_call: TRBV5-1
cdr3_aa: CATGRGSSNQPQHF; cdr3_nt: TGTGCCACAGGGAGGGGATCAAGCAATCAGCCCCAGCATTTT; clone_size: .; d_call: .; j_call: TRBJ1-5; v_call: TRBV24-1
cdr3_aa: CASSHGEGNYNSPLHF; cdr3_nt: TGTGCCAGCAGCCATGGGGAGGGGAACTATAATTCACCCCTCCACTTT; clone_size: .; d_call: .; j_call: TRBJ1-6; v_call: TRBV14
cdr3_aa: CASSLAKAGGIADTQYF; cdr3_nt: TGCGCCAGCAGCTTGGCCAAGGCGGGAGGGATCGCAGATACGCAGTATTTT; clone_size: .; d_call: TRBD2; j_call: TRBJ2-3; v_call: TRBV5-1
cdr3_aa: CASSLDSGNTEAFF; cdr3_nt: TGTGCCAGCAGCTTAGACAGCGGGAACACTGAAGCTTTCTTT; clone_size: few; d_call: .; j_call: TRBJ1-1; v_call: TRBV7-9
cdr3_aa: CAISWQGRDTGELFF; cdr3_nt: TGTGCCATCAGTTGGCAGGGTAGGGACACCGGGGAGCTGTTTTTT; clone_size: .; d_call: .; j_call: TRBJ2-2; v_call: TRBV10-3
cdr3_aa: CASSLTVNTEAFF; cdr3_nt: TGTGCCAGCAGTCTAACAGTGAACACTGAAGCTTTCTTT; clone_size: .; d_call: .; j_call: TRBJ1-1; v_call: TRBV27